The rows below give T cell receptor beta chains drawn from one sample of a study of CD8 T cells in Susac syndrome. Using its own MiXCR run on the immunoSEQ multiplex PCR reads, TCRdb lists one record per CDR3 protein. Of 80,000 or so distinct CDR3 sequences listed, about 96% are singletons. Material for sequencing was CD8+ T cells from PBMCs. Source of these receptors: a human donor with Susac syndrome. Each CDR3 is given with its conserved first and last residue. A D gene is named only where the DNA matches it firmly. Clone size is stated in some rows and not others, as once, few, many or a class when expanded.

D gene	J gene	clone size	V gene	CDR3 DNA	CDR3 protein
NA	TRBJ2-1	NA	TRBV20-1	TGCAGTGCTAGAGGGACAGATTACAATGAGCAGTTCTTC	CSARGTDYNEQFF
TRBD1	TRBJ1-1	NA	TRBV4-2	TGTGCCAGCAGCCAAGCAAGGACAGGGGGCACTGAAGCTTTCTTT	CASSQARTGGTEAFF
TRBD1	TRBJ1-5	NA	TRBV15	TGTGCCACCAGCGCCGGGACAGCTTATAGCAATCAGCCCCAGCATTTT	CATSAGTAYSNQPQHF
NA	TRBJ2-7	NA	TRBV6-2/TRBV6-3	TGTGCCAGCAGTGCGGGACACCACTACGAGCAGTACTTC	CASSAGHHYEQYF
NA	TRBJ2-3	NA	TRBV5-4	TGTGCCAGCAGCACCGATCACACAGATACGCAGTATTTT	CASSTDHTDTQYF
TRBD1	TRBJ2-7	NA	TRBV7-3	TGTGCCAGCAGCTTCGGGACAGGCCACGACGAGCAGTACTTC	CASSFGTGHDEQYF
NA	TRBJ1-1	NA	TRBV15	TGTGCCACCAGCAACAGGGCTAAGAACACTGAAGCTTTCTTT	CATSNRAKNTEAFF
NA	TRBJ2-5	NA	TRBV5-1	TGCGCCAGCAGTCTCGCCTGGCTCGGCCAAGAGACCCAGTACTTC	CASSLAWLGQETQYF
TRBD2	TRBJ2-3	NA	TRBV9	TGTGCCAGCAGCGTCCCCCAGGGACTAGCGAGTGGGAGCACAGATACGCAGTATTTT	CASSVPQGLASGSTDTQYF
NA	TRBJ2-3	NA	TRBV28	TGTGCCAGCAGTGAGGGCAGGAGTTCTAGCACAGATACGCAGTATTTT	CASSEGRSSSTDTQYF
NA	TRBJ2-2	NA	TRBV29-1	TGCAGCGTTGATCCGGGGTTCAACACCGGGGAGCTGTTTTTT	CSVDPGFNTGELFF
NA	TRBJ2-3	NA	TRBV6-2/TRBV6-3	TGTGCCAGCAGCATCGAGTCAGAGGTCGTCACAGATACGCAGTATTTT	CASSIESEVVTDTQYF
NA	TRBJ2-4	NA	TRBV18	TGTGCCAGCTCACAAGAACAGGGAGGGATGTACATTCAGTACTTC	CASSQEQGGMYIQYF
NA	TRBJ1-1	NA	TRBV15	TGTGCCACCAGGAACGGATCGAACACTGAAGCTTTCTTT	CATRNGSNTEAFF
NA	TRBJ2-2	NA	TRBV30	TGTGCCTGGGAGACTGGAGCGGTCACCGGGGAGCTGTTTTTT	CAWETGAVTGELFF
TRBD1	TRBJ1-2	once	TRBV29-1	TGCAGCGTTGAAGGGGACAGCATCCCCTATGGCTACACCTTC	CSVEGDSIPYGYTF
TRBD1	TRBJ2-6	NA	TRBV12-3/TRBV12-4	TGTGCCAGCAGGGACAGGCTGGGGAACTCTGGGGCCAACGTCCTGACTTTC	CASRDRLGNSGANVLTF
TRBD1	TRBJ2-2	NA	TRBV4-3	TGCGCCAGCAGCCAGGGGACAGGGTCGGCCGGGGAGCTGTTTTTT	CASSQGTGSAGELFF
NA	TRBJ2-1	NA	TRBV14	TGTGCCAGCAGCCTTGTTTATGATGAGCAGTTCTTC	CASSLVYDEQFF
NA	TRBJ2-1	NA	TRBV9	TGTGCCAGCAGTGCGACTAAGGCATACAATGAGCAGTTCTTC	CASSATKAYNEQFF
NA	TRBJ2-7	NA	TRBV29-1	TGCAGCGTTGAGTTTGATGGGGCGGAGCAGTACTTC	CSVEFDGAEQYF
NA	TRBJ2-5	NA	TRBV7-9	TGTGCCAGCAGCTCAAGGAGACAAGAGACCCAGTACTTC	CASSSRRQETQYF
NA	TRBJ2-3	NA	TRBV27	TGTGCCAGCAGTTTATGGAGGGCTACAGATACGCAGTATTTT	CASSLWRATDTQYF